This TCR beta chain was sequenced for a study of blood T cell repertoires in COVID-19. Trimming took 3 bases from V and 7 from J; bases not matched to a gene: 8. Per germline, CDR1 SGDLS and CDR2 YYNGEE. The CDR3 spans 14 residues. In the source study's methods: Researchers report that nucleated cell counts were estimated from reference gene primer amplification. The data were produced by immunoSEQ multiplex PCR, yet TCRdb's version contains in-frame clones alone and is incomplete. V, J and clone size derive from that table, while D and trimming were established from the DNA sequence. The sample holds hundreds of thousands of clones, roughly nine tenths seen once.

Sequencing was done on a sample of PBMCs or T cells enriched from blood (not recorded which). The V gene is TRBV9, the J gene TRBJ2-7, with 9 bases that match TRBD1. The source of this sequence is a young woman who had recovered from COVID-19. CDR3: CASSEGQGTMEQYF. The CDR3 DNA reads TGTGCCAGCAGCGAAGGACAGGGGACTATGGAGCAGTACTTC.